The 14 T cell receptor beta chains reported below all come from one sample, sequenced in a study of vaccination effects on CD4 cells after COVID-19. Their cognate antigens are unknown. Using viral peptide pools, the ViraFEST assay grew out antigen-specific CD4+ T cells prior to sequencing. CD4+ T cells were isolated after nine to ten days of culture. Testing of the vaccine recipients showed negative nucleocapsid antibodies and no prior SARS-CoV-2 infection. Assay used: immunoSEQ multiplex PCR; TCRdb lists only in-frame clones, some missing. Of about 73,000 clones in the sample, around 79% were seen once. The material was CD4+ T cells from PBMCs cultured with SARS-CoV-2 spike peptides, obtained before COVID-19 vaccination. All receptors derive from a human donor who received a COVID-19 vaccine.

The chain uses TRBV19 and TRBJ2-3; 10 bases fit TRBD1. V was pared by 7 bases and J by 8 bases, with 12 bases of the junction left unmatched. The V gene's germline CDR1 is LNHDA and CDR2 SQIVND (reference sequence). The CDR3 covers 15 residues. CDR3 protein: CASMGVRTGGGTQYF. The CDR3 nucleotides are TGTGCCAGTATGGGTGTGAGGACAGGGGGTGGTACGCAGTATTTT.

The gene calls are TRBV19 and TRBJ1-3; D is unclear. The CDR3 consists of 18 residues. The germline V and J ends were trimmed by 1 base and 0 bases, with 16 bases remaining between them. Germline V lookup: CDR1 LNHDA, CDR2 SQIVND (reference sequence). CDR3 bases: TGTGCCAGTAGTATAGTGGCTATTGGCGGCTACTCTGGAAACACCATATATTTT. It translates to CASSIVAIGGYSGNTIYF. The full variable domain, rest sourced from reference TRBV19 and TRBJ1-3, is DGGITQSPKYLFRKEGQNVTLSCEQNLNHDAMYWYRQDPGQGLRLIYYSQIVNDFQKGDIAEGYSVSREKKESFPLTVTSAQKNPTAFYLCASSIVAIGGYSGNTIYFGEGSWLTVV.

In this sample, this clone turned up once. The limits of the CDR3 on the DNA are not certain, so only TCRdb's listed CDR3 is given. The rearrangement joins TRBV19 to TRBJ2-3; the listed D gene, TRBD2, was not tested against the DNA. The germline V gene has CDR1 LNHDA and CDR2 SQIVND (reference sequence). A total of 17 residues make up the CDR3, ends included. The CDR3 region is CASTSGGTTLGTDTQYF.

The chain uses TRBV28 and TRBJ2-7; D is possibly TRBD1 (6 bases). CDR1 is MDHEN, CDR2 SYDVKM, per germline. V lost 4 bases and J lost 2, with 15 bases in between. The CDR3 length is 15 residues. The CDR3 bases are TGTGCCAGCAGTTCAGGCCACAGGGCACCCTACGAGCAGTACGTC. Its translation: CASSSGHRAPYEQYV.

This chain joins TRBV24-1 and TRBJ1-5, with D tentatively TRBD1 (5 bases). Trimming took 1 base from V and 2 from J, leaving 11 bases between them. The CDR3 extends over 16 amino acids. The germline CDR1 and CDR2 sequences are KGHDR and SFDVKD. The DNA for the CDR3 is TGTGCCACCAGTGATTTCCAGGGAAGGGGCAATCAGCCCCAGCATTTT. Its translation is CATSDFQGRGNQPQHF.

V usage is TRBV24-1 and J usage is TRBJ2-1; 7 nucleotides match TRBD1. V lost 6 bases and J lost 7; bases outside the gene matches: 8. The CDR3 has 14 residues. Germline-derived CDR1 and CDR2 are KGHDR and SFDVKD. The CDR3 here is CATSLGGAPNEQFF. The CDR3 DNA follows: TGTGCCACCAGTCTAGGGGGCGCCCCTAATGAGCAGTTCTTC.

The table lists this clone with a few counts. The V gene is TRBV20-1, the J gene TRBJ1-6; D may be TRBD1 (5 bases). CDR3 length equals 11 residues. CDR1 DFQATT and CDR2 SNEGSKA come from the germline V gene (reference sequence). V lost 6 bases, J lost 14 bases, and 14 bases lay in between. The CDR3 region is CSASGFPALHF. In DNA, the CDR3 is TGCAGTGCCTCAGGGTTTCCGGCCCTCCACTTT.

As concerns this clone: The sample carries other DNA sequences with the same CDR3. DNA of the CDR3: TGTGCCAGCAGCCCAAGAACAGGAAACAATGAGCAGTTCTTC. It specifies CASSPRTGNNEQFF. The chain combines TRBV7-2 with TRBJ2-1; D is possibly TRBD1 (5 bases). Deletions cut 5 bases from V and 5 bases from J, with 13 bases between. The CDR3 covers 14 residues. CDR1 SGHTA and CDR2 FQGNSA come from the germline V gene. Complete variable domain (other parts from reference TRBV7-2 and TRBJ2-1): GAGVSQSPSNKVTEKGKDVELRCDPISGHTALYWYRQSLGQGLEFLIYFQGNSAPDKSGLPSDRFSAERTGGSVSTLTIQRTQQEDSAVYLCASSPRTGNNEQFFGPGTRLTVL.

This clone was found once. In DNA form, the CDR3 reads TGTGCCAGCTCACCCGGGACAGGGGAATACAATGAGCAGTTCTTC. Translating gives CASSPGTGEYNEQFF. The gene calls are TRBV18 and TRBJ2-1, with 10 bases matching TRBD1. This CDR3 has 15 residues. With V trimmed by 3 bases and J by 4 bases, 3 bases remained unmatched. The germline CDR1 and CDR2 sequences are KGHSH and LQKENI.

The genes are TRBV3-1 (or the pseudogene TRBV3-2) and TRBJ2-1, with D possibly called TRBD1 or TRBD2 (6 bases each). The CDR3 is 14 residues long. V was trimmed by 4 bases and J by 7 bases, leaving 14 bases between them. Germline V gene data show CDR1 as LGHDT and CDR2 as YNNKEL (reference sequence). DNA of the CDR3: TGTGCCAGCAGCCCCGGGGGCTCGCGGAATGAGCAGTTCTTC. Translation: CASSPGGSRNEQFF.

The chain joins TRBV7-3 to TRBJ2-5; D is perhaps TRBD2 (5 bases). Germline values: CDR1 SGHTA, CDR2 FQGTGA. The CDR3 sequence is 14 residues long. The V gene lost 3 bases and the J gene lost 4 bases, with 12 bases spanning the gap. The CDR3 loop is CASSLRSGGETQYF. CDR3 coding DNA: TGTGCCAGCAGCTTGAGATCAGGAGGAGAGACCCAGTACTTC. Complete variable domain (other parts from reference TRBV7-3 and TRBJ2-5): GAGVSQTPSNKVTEKGKYVELRCDPISGHTALYWYRQSLGQGPEFLIYFQGTGAADDSGLPNDRFFAVRPEGSVSTLKIQRTERGDSAVYLCASSLRSGGETQYFGPGTRLLVL.

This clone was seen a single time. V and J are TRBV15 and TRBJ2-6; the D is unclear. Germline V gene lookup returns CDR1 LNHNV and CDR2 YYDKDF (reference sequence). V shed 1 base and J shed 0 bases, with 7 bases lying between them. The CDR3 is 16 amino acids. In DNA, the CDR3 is TGTGCCACCAGCAGAGTGGCGTACTCTGGGGCCAACGTCCTGACTTTC. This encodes CATSRVAYSGANVLTF.

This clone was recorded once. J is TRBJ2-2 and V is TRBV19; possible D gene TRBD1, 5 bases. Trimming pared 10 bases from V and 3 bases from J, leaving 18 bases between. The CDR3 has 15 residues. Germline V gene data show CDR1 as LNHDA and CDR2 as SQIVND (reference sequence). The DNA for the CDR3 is TGTGCCACCGCAAAAGGGGAAGGGTACACCGGGGAGCTGTTTTTT. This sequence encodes CATAKGEGYTGELFF.

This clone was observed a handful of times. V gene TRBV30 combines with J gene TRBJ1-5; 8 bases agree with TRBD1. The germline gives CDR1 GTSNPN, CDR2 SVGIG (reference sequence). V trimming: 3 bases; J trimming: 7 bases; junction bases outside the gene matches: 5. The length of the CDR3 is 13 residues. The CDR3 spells CAWSAGQGQPQHF. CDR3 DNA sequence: TGTGCCTGGAGCGCCGGACAGGGACAGCCCCAGCATTTT.